This T cell receptor (beta chain) is drawn from a study of T cell responses to AZD1222 COVID-19 vaccine. The germline V gene encodes CDR1 MNHEY and CDR2 SMNVEV (reference sequence). V shed 6 bases and J shed 2 bases, with 5 bases lying between them. The CDR3 extends over 13 amino acids. Profiling relied on immunoSEQ multiplex PCR, and the TCRdb table lists in-frame clones only, not all of them. The data show more than 150,000 clones, about 89% seen once. The sequencing here drew on peripheral blood, taken 28 days after the second AZD1222 dose. This TCR derives from an adult who received the AZD1222 COVID-19 vaccine. This chain uses TRBV27 with TRBJ2-6; D is ambiguous. The CDR3 DNA is TGTGCCAGCAGGGTCCCTGGGGCCAACGTCCTGACTTTC. Protein sequence: CASRVPGANVLTF. The variable domain in full, completed from reference TRBV27 and TRBJ2-6, reads EAQVTQNPRYLITVTGKKLTVTCSQNMNHEYMSWYRQDPGLGLRQIYYSMNVEVTDKGDVPEGYKVSRKEKRNFPLILESPSPNQTSLYFCASRVPGANVLTFGAGSRLTVL.